The 20 T cell receptor beta chains below come from one sample, sequenced in a study of cytomegalovirus exposure and HLA in healthy donors. The study ran its PCR with 60 Vbeta and 13 Jbeta primers. TCRdb's table, derived via immunoSEQ multiplex PCR, lists solely in-frame clones and lacks some. Among 95,000 to 150,000 clones listed, 15% were seen once. The sequencing input was PBMCs. These receptors were collected from a woman in her late teens or twenties in good health and CMV-seronegative.

The CDR3 coding sequence is TGTGCCACCAGCGACACCTTCTCCTACGAGCAGTACTTC. The encoded protein is CATSDTFSYEQYF. The chain couples TRBV15 to TRBJ2-7, with no clear D. CDR3 length: 13 amino acids. V lost 5 bases, J lost 0 bases, and 8 bases lay in between. Looked up from germline, CDR1 is LNHNV and CDR2 is YYDKDF (reference sequence).

This clone turned up a few times. This chain connects TRBV30 to TRBJ2-7; TRBD2 might be the D (7 bases). V lost 1 base and J lost 5, with 12 bases in between. The CDR3 has 13 residues. The germline gives CDR1 GTSNPN, CDR2 SVGIG (reference sequence). CDR3 loop: CAWSGLGGHEQYF. The CDR3 region has the DNA TGTGCCTGGAGTGGGCTCGGGGGGCACGAGCAGTACTTC.

This sequence joins TRBV5-1 and TRBJ2-3, with 12 nucleotides matching TRBD2. Germline CDR1 is SGHRS and CDR2 is YFSETQ. CDR3 length equals 16 residues. V lost 1 base to trimming and J lost 6 bases; unmatched junction nucleotides: 6. The CDR3 DNA reads TGCGCCAGCAGCTTGAAGACTAGCGGGAGCGGGGATACGCAGTATTTT. This codes for CASSLKTSGSGDTQYF.

V usage is TRBV2 and J usage is TRBJ2-5; 8 positions match TRBD1. Trimming cost V 7 bases and J 4 bases; bases outside gene matches: 8. The CDR3 totals 14 residues. Germline CDR1 and CDR2: SNHLY and FYNNEI. The CDR3 bases are TGTGCCAGCAAGGACAGGGTTTTGGGAGAGACCCAGTACTTC. Translating it yields CASKDRVLGETQYF.

The V call is TRBV29-1, the J call TRBJ2-3; D perhaps matches TRBD2 (6 bases). V was shortened by 5 bases and J by 2 bases, with 14 bases between the two germline ends. Germline CDR1 is SQVTM and CDR2 is ANQGSEA. CDR3 length equals 14 residues. The chain's CDR3 is CSVLAATSTDTQYF. The CDR3, as DNA: TGCAGCGTTTTAGCGGCTACGTCCACAGATACGCAGTATTTT.

This clone appeared a few times. The CDR3 DNA sequence: TGTGCCAGCAGCGCCCTAGCCTCCCCCGGGGAGCTGTTTTTT. Translating gives CASSALASPGELFF. This rearrangement joins TRBV9 to TRBJ2-2; TRBD2 is a possible D gene (5 bases). The germline V gene has CDR1 SGDLS and CDR2 YYNGEE. Trimming took off 3 bases at V and 6 bases at J, with 12 bases between the two ends. The CDR3 runs to 14 residues.

V is TRBV2 and J is TRBJ1-2; D is perhaps TRBD1 (5 bases). The V gene lost 10 bases and the J gene lost 2 bases, with 17 bases spanning the gap. Germline V CDR1 and CDR2: SNHLY, FYNNEI. The CDR3 has 14 amino acids. CDR3 in amino acids: CAIHGEGVNYGYTF. The CDR3 region has the DNA TGTGCCATCCATGGGGAAGGGGTAAACTATGGCTACACCTTC.

The V gene is TRBV2, the J gene TRBJ1-4, with TRBD1 matching over 8 bases. Germline V gives CDR1 SNHLY, CDR2 FYNNEI. V dropped 4 bases and J dropped 8; count of bases not matched to a gene: 6. This CDR3 spans 14 amino acids. This CDR3 is CASSGGQVDEKLFF. The CDR3 DNA is TGTGCCAGCAGTGGGGGACAGGTGGACGAAAAACTGTTTTTT. The full variable domain, completed using reference TRBV2 and TRBJ1-4, is EPEVTQTPSHQVTQMGQEVILRCVPISNHLYFYWYRQILGQKVEFLVSFYNNEISEKSEIFDDQFSVERPDGSNFTLKIRSTKLEDSAMYFCASSGGQVDEKLFFGSGTQLSVL.

The genes are TRBV5-6 and TRBJ2-7, with 8 positions matching TRBD1. The length of the CDR3 is 15 residues. CDR1 is SGHDT, CDR2 YYEEEE, per germline. V lost 0 bases and J lost 3; bases outside the gene matches: 5. The CDR3, as DNA: TGTGCCAGCAGCTTGGGAACAGGGGGTCACTACGAGCAGTACTTC. This codes for CASSLGTGGHYEQYF. The full variable domain, in which reference TRBV5-6 and TRBJ2-7 provide the parts outside the CDR3, is DAGVTQSPTHLIKTRGQQVTLRCSPKSGHDTVSWYQQALGQGPQFIFQYYEEEERQRGNFPDRFSGHQFPNYSSELNVNALLLGDSALYLCASSLGTGGHYEQYFGPGTRLTVT.

V and J are TRBV7-3 and TRBJ1-1; 7 bases agree with TRBD1. This CDR3 comprises 14 residues. V was pared by 1 base and J by 3 bases, with 2 bases of the junction left unmatched. CDR1 is SGHTA, CDR2 FQGTGA, per germline. Written as DNA, the CDR3 is TGTGCCAGCAGCTTAAACAGGGGAGACACTGAAGCTTTCTTT. Residues: CASSLNRGDTEAFF. The full variable domain, completed using reference TRBV7-3 and TRBJ1-1, is GAGVSQTPSNKVTEKGKYVELRCDPISGHTALYWYRQSLGQGPEFLIYFQGTGAADDSGLPNDRFFAVRPEGSVSTLKIQRTERGDSAVYLCASSLNRGDTEAFFGQGTRLTVV.

This sequence joins TRBV5-4 and TRBJ1-2, with a weak D call TRBD1 (5 bases). V gave up 0 bases and J gave up 6 bases, with 12 bases separating them. Germline V lookup: CDR1 SGHNT, CDR2 YYREEE (reference sequence). This CDR3 spans 14 amino acids. DNA for the CDR3: TGTGCCAGCAGCTTGGCCGCGGGGGGAAATGGCTACACCTTC. It specifies CASSLAAGGNGYTF.

There are a few counts of this clone. The chain carries TRBV10-3 and TRBJ2-7, with 11 bases aligning to TRBD1. CDR3 length: 15 amino acids. J gave up 3 bases and V 6 bases, and 7 bases lay outside the gene matches. Germline V CDR1 and CDR2: ENHRY, SYGVKD. The CDR3 spells CAIRQTDRGHYEQYF. CDR3 bases: TGTGCCATCAGACAAACGGACAGGGGGCACTACGAGCAGTACTTC.

The J gene is TRBJ2-4, the V gene TRBV9, with D tentatively TRBD1 (6 bases). This CDR3 region has 15 residues. Trimming stripped 2 bases from V and 0 bases from J, with 9 bases between. Germline V gene lookup returns CDR1 SGDLS and CDR2 YYNGEE. CDR3 DNA: TGTGCCAGCAGCGTCGGACAGTTAGCCAAAAACATTCAGTACTTC. Its protein is CASSVGQLAKNIQYF.

The V gene is TRBV7-8, the J gene TRBJ1-1; 9 nucleotides line up with TRBD1. The CDR3 consists of 15 residues. The trim removed 9 bases at V and 2 bases at J, leaving 10 bases unmatched. CDR1 is SGHVS, CDR2 FQNEAQ, per germline. CDR3 sequence reads: CASIPQGARNTEAFF. Written as DNA, the CDR3 is TGTGCCAGTATTCCACAGGGGGCGCGTAACACTGAAGCTTTCTTT.

The sample holds a few counts of this clone. The chain links TRBV6-5 to TRBJ1-3; 7 bases fit TRBD1. This CDR3 has 13 amino acids. Germline V lookup: CDR1 MNHEY, CDR2 SVGAGI. The J segment lost 9 bases and the V segment lost 6 bases, leaving 8 bases of the junction unmatched. The CDR3: CASSRRQGGTIYF. CDR3 in DNA: TGTGCCAGCAGCCGCCGACAGGGTGGCACCATATATTTT.

The chain uses TRBV4-2 and TRBJ2-6, with TRBD2 matching over 7 bases. Germline CDR1 LGHNA, CDR2 YNFKEQ. After removal of 2 bases from V and 3 bases from J, the junction contained 4 bases not matched to a gene. This CDR3 contains 16 residues. CDR3 residues: CASSQLGGFGANVLTF. For the CDR3, the DNA is TGTGCCAGCAGCCAATTGGGGGGGTTTGGGGCCAACGTCCTGACTTTC.

In this sample, this clone turned up a few times. The chain couples TRBV6-5 to TRBJ1-1; 8 bases align to TRBD1. This CDR3 comprises 14 residues. Germline CDR1 and CDR2: MNHEY and SVGAGI. Losses at the gene ends were 6 bases for V and 4 bases for J; bases not matched to a gene: 7. CDR3 nucleotide sequence: TGTGCCAGCAGCGGACGACAGGGGAGCACTGAAGCTTTCTTT. Its protein is CASSGRQGSTEAFF.

The chain combines TRBV7-2 with TRBJ2-5, with D perhaps matching TRBD2 (5 bases). Trimming pared 1 base from V and 0 bases from J, leaving 6 bases between. CDR3 length: 14 residues. CDR1 is SGHTA and CDR2 is FQGNSA in the germline V gene. The CDR3, as DNA: TGTGCCAGCAGCTTAGGCGGGCACCAAGAGACCCAGTACTTC. It translates to CASSLGGHQETQYF.

J is TRBJ2-3 and V is TRBV7-2; tentatively, D is TRBD2 (6 bases). From germline, CDR1 is SGHTA and CDR2 FQGNSA. Trimming pared 3 bases from V and 2 bases from J, leaving 12 bases between. This CDR3 is 15 amino acids long. CDR3 sequence: CASSFGLTYTDTQYF. Here the CDR3 DNA reads TGTGCCAGCAGCTTCGGACTAACTTACACAGATACGCAGTATTTT.

The rearrangement uses TRBV9 and TRBJ1-1; 9 bases line up with TRBD1. The CDR3 has 15 residues. The V segment lost 3 bases and the J segment 0 bases; nucleotides outside the gene matches: 3. The germline gives CDR1 SGDLS, CDR2 YYNGEE. DNA of the CDR3: TGTGCCAGCAGCGCCGGGGACAGGGTGAACACTGAAGCTTTCTTT. This translates into CASSAGDRVNTEAFF.